This TCR beta chain was retrieved from a study of identical twins. Regarding the study as a whole: Memory repertoires lacked the insertion deficit that abundant cord blood beta clonotypes showed.

All of the donors were Caucasians in good health. Unique molecular identifiers were present on the cDNA, and a universal primer site came from template switching. From the 5' RACE reads, TCRdb called clonotypes with MiXCR, one entry per CDR3 protein. The sample has hundreds of thousands of distinct CDR3 sequences; 8.6% are singletons. J was trimmed by 9 bases and V by 6 bases; bases with no gene match: 4. The V gene's germline CDR1 is SNHLY and CDR2 FYNNEI. The length of the CDR3 is 14 residues. With respect to this clonotype: Its specificity is not known.

The sample also formed part of further work on yellow fever vaccine responses in identical twins.

The genes are TRBV2 and TRBJ1-6; 11 bases are a match to TRBD1. The sequenced material came from PBMCs. The source of this sequence is a woman under 30 in good health. CDR3 residues: CASSEGQGGSPLHF. In DNA form, the CDR3 reads TGTGCCAGCAGCGAGGGACAGGGGGGTTCACCCCTCCACTTT.